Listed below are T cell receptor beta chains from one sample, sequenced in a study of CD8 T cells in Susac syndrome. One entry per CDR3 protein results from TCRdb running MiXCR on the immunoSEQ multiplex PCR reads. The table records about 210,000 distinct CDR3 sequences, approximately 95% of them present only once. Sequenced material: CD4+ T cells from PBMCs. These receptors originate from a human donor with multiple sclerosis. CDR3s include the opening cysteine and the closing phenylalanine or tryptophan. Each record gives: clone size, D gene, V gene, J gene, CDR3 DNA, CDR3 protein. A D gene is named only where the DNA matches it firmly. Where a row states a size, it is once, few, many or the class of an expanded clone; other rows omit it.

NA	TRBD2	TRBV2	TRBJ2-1	TGTGCCAGCAGTGGGACTAGCGGGAATGAGCAGTTCTTC	CASSGTSGNEQFF
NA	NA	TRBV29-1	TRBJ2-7	TGCAGCGTTGCAGGGAACTCCGAAGGGAACTACGAGCAGTACTTC	CSVAGNSEGNYEQYF
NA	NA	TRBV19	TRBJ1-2	TGTGCCACCTCTCCAAATAACTATGGCTACACCTTC	CATSPNNYGYTF
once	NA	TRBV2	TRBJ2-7	TGTGCCAGCAGTGAGGGGGGGGCAACTTCCTACGAGCAGTACTTC	CASSEGGATSYEQYF
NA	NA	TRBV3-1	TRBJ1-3	TGTGCCAGCAGCCAAGATGCGACAGCTTTGGGTTCTGGAAACACCATATATTTT	CASSQDATALGSGNTIYF
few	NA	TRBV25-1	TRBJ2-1	TGTGCCAGCTCTGGCTACAATGAGCAGTTCTTC	CASSGYNEQFF
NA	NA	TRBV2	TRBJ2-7	TGTGCCAGCAGTGAGAATAGGGCCGACGAGCAGTACTTC	CASSENRADEQYF
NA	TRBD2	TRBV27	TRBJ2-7	TGTGCCAGCAGTCCCCTGGCGGGAGTGGGCTACGAGCAGTACTTC	CASSPLAGVGYEQYF
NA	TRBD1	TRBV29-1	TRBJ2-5	TGCAGCGTTATTGCAGGGGGCCTGGAGACCCAGTACTTC	CSVIAGGLETQYF
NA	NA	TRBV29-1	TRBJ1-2	TGCAGCGTTGAATCCGGGGGACATGGCTACACCTTC	CSVESGGHGYTF
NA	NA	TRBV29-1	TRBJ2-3	TGCAGTCAGTCACCCCGCCCGGGTGATACGCAGTATTTT	CSQSPRPGDTQYF
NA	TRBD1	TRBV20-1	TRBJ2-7	TGCAGTGCTAAGGAAGGGACAGGGAGCTCCTACGAGCAGTACTTC	CSAKEGTGSSYEQYF
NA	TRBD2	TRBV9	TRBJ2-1	TGTGCCAGCAGCCTGGGGACTAGCGTGCACAATGAGCAGTTCTTC	CASSLGTSVHNEQFF
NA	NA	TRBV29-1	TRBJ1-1	TGCAGCGCCCTGGATGCGGGGGGCACTGAAGCTTTCTTT	CSALDAGGTEAFF
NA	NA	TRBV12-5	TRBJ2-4	TGTGCTAGTGGTTTGGATCGGCTAGCCAAAAACATTCAGTACTTC	CASGLDRLAKNIQYF
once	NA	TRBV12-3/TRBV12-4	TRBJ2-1	TGTGCCAGCAGTTTTGCCTTAGGGTTCAATGAGCAGTTCTTC	CASSFALGFNEQFF
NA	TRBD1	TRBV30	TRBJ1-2	TGTGCCTGGAGTAGGGGACAGGGTGTTAACTATGGCTACACCTTC	CAWSRGQGVNYGYTF
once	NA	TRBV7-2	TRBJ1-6	TGTGCCAGCCAACCCGAGTACGGCGGTTCACCCCTCCACTTT	CASQPEYGGSPLHF
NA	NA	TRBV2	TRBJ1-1	TGTGCCACCCTATTCAGGGTTCGGGACACTGAAGCTTTCTTT	CATLFRVRDTEAFF
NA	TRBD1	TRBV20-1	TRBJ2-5	TGCAGTGCTAGAGTGTGGCAGGGGGCAGTTGAGACCCAGTACTTC	CSARVWQGAVETQYF
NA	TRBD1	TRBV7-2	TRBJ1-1	TGTGCCAGCAGCTCCCGACAGGGAGGATACACTGAAGCTTTCTTT	CASSSRQGGYTEAFF
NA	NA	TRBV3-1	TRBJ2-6	TGTGCCAGCAGCCAACTTATCTTAGCTGGGGCCAACGTCCTGACTTTC	CASSQLILAGANVLTF
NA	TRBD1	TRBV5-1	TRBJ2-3	TGCGCCAGCAGCATCGACAGGGGGCGGAATACGCAGTATTTT	CASSIDRGRNTQYF
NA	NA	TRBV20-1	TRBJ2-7	TGCAGTGCCCCTTCCTTGTTGGGCTACGAGCAGTACTTC	CSAPSLLGYEQYF
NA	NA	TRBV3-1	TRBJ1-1	TGTGCCAGCAGCCAAGGGGGGGGCGACACTGAAGCTTTCTTT	CASSQGGGDTEAFF
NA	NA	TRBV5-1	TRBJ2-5	TGCGCCAGCAGCTTGGGGACAACGGAGACCCAGTACTTC	CASSLGTTETQYF
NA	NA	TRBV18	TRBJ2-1	TGTGCCAGCTCACAAGATAGGAATGAGCAGTTCTTC	CASSQDRNEQFF
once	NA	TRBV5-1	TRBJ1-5	TGCGCCAGCAGCTTGGGAGCTAATCAGCCCCAGCATTTT	CASSLGANQPQHF
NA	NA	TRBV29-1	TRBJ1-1	TGCAGCGTTCTTGGGTCGAGCACTGAAGCTTTCTTT	CSVLGSSTEAFF
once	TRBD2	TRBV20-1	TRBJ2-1	TGCAGTGCTAGAGAACAGGGACTAGCGAAGCATGAGCAGTTCTTC	CSAREQGLAKHEQFF
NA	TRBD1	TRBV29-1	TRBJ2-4	TGCAGCGGGATGGGACAGGGAGGGATTCAGTACTTC	CSGMGQGGIQYF
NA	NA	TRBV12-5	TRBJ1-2	TGTGCTAGTGGTTTCTCCAGTAACTATGGCTACACCTTC	CASGFSSNYGYTF
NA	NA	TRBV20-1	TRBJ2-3	TGCAGTGCTAGAGGACTAGGCACAGATACGCAGTATTTT	CSARGLGTDTQYF
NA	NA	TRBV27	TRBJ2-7	TGTGCCAGCAGTTCCACGGGACGGGTTTACGAGCAGTACTTC	CASSSTGRVYEQYF
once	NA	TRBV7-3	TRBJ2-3	TGTGCCAGCAGTCGGAGGGCCACAGATACGCAGTATTTT	CASSRRATDTQYF
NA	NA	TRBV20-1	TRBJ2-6	TGCAGTGCTAGAGATCTGGGAGGGGCCAACGTCCTGACTTTC	CSARDLGGANVLTF
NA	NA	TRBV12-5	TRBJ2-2	TGTGCTAGTGGTCCCCGACAGCGAACTACGAACACCGGGGAGCTGTTTTTT	CASGPRQRTTNTGELFF